One TCR beta chain is described in this entry. What it recognizes is unknown. This sample stems from a study of cytomegalovirus exposure and HLA in healthy donors. Study-wide context: HLA-typed donors contributed around 88 million unique TCRs, which were held in an early data release. General study results and limits: Rare TCR sequences predominated, though certain public TCRs were found in many donors. Cytomegalovirus status, reportedly, was diagnosed with high specificity and sensitivity by the classifier.

The study ran its PCR with 60 Vbeta and 13 Jbeta primers. TCRdb keeps only in-frame clones here, not all; method: immunoSEQ multiplex PCR. The table has 150,000 to 250,000 clones, approximately 78% seen once; the top ten hold under 7.5%. The CDR3 consists of 12 residues. Germline loops: CDR1 SNHLY, CDR2 FYNNEI. The origin of this receptor is a woman between 50 and 59 years old in good health and CMV-seropositive. The chain joins TRBV2 to TRBJ1-2; D gene uncertain. The sequenced sample consisted of PBMCs. CDR3 amino acids: CALSELNYGYTF. For the CDR3, the DNA is TGTGCATTATCCGAACTTAACTATGGCTACACCTTC.